The rows below give T cell receptor beta chains drawn from one sample of a study of graft-versus-host responses after intestinal transplantation. The data were produced by immunoSEQ multiplex PCR, yet TCRdb's version contains in-frame clones alone and is incomplete. The data show some 8,000 clones, with roughly four fifths seen just once and about 12% held by the top ten. Sequencing was performed on ileum tissue, taken 226 days after intestinal transplant. These receptors were taken from a human patient who received an intestinal transplant, so some T cells may come from the graft donor. Each CDR3 is given with its conserved first and last residue. The D gene is left open where the match is weak. Size is stated for part of the rows, as once, few or many counts, or as a class when the clone is expanded.

TRBJ2-1 - TRBD2 TRBV2 TGTGCCACCTCGGGACTAGCGGGGGCGGGTGAGCAGTTCTTC CATSGLAGAGEQFF
TRBJ2-3 - TRBD2 TRBV2 TGTGCCAGCAGTACTAGCGGGGCGGTGATCACAGATACGCAGTATTTT CASSTSGAVITDTQYF
TRBJ2-3 few TRBD2 TRBV5-1 TGCGCCAGCAGCCGGGGACTAGCGGGAGGGCCGGGGGATACGCAGTATTTT CASSRGLAGGPGDTQYF
TRBJ1-2 medium-sized - TRBV5-6 TGTGCCAGCAGCTTACAGGGTGTCTATGGCTACACCTTC CASSLQGVYGYTF
TRBJ2-7 - TRBD1 TRBV12-5 TGTGCTAGTGGCATGGACAGGGGAGGCTACGAGCAGTACTTC CASGMDRGGYEQYF
TRBJ1-1 - TRBD1 TRBV5-4 TGTGCCAGCAGCTGGGGGTGGAACAGGGGCGTTAACACTGAAGCTTTCTTT CASSWGWNRGVNTEAFF
TRBJ2-7 - - TRBV28 TGTGCCAGCAGTTTGAAAGGAGGTCGCGAGCAGTACTTC CASSLKGGREQYF
TRBJ1-1 - TRBD1 TRBV5-6 TGTGCCAGCAGCCTTGGACAGGTCTACACTGAAGCTTTCTTT CASSLGQVYTEAFF
TRBJ2-1 - - TRBV15 TGTGCCACCAGCAGAGAGGCGACTAGTTACTGGAATGAGCAGTTCTTC CATSREATSYWNEQFF
TRBJ2-3 - TRBD2 TRBV19 TGTGCCAGTACCCCTAGCGGGGCCAGTCCCCCAGATACGCAGTATTTT CASTPSGASPPDTQYF
TRBJ2-1 - - TRBV11-2 TGTGCCAGCAGCTTTTCCGGGAGACGGGCCAATGAGCAGTTCTTC CASSFSGRRANEQFF
TRBJ2-6 - TRBD1 TRBV4-1 TGCGCCAGCAGCCAAGGACAGGGGAAAGGCTCTGGGGCCAACGTCCTGACTTTC CASSQGQGKGSGANVLTF
TRBJ2-1 - - TRBV2 TGTGCCAGCAGTGGATCAGGGCGCTCCTACAATGAGCAGTTCTTC CASSGSGRSYNEQFF
TRBJ2-2 - - TRBV18 TGTGCCAGCTCACCGTTTCGAGGAGGACAGAGAAACACCGGGGAGCTGTTTTTT CASSPFRGGQRNTGELFF
TRBJ1-1 - - TRBV11-2 TGTGCCAGCAGCTTAGGGAACAGGGCCTTTGGGAACACTGAAGCTTTCTTT CASSLGNRAFGNTEAFF
TRBJ1-2 - - TRBV2 TGTGCCAGCAGTCTCCCGGTCTATGGCTACACCTTC CASSLPVYGYTF
TRBJ1-2 - TRBD1 TRBV5-1 TGCGCCAGCAGCGTGGGACAGACTTATGGCTACACCTTC CASSVGQTYGYTF
TRBJ2-3 - TRBD2 TRBV6-1 TGTGCCAGCAGTGAAGCGACGACTAGCGGGGGGATAACAGATACGCAGTATTTT CASSEATTSGGITDTQYF
TRBJ2-7 - TRBD2 TRBV5-8 TGTGCCAGCAGCCGGCTAGCGGGCTCCTACGAGCAGTACTTC CASSRLAGSYEQYF
TRBJ2-7 - - TRBV7-8 TGTGCCAGCAGCTTCGGCGAGCAGCGGGAGCAGTACTTC CASSFGEQREQYF
TRBJ2-3 once TRBD2 TRBV2 TGTGCCAGCAGTGAAGCCCGGACTAGCGGGAGTTCAGATACGCAGTATTTT CASSEARTSGSSDTQYF
TRBJ2-7 - - TRBV6-6 TGTGCCAGCAGTTATAAAGGGAGCCTTACCTACGAGCAGTACTTC CASSYKGSLTYEQYF
TRBJ2-7 once TRBD1 TRBV18 TGTGCCAGCTCACGGGTTGAGGGGGCGAGTTCCTACGAGCAGTACTTC CASSRVEGASSYEQYF
TRBJ2-1 - TRBD2 TRBV28 TGTGCCAGCAGTCCACCCCTAGCGGGTAAATACAATGAGCAGTTCTTC CASSPPLAGKYNEQFF
TRBJ2-7 - TRBD2 TRBV18 TGTGCCAGCTCCTTACTAGCGGGAGACGGCGAGCAGTACTTC CASSLLAGDGEQYF
TRBJ1-1 - - TRBV6-5 TGTGCCAGCAGTTACCTTACTCGGGACACTGAAGCTTTCTTT CASSYLTRDTEAFF
TRBJ2-7 - TRBD2 TRBV29-1 TGCAGCGTTGAAGGGCTAGCGGGCTACGAGCAGTACTTC CSVEGLAGYEQYF
TRBJ1-5 - TRBD1 TRBV7-9 TGTGCCAGCAGCTCAGGGACAGCGGAGTCCCAGCATTTT CASSSGTAESQHF
TRBJ2-2 - TRBD1 TRBV6-1 TGTGCCAGTCGACAGGGGGCGAAGGGCACCGGGGAGCTGTTTTTT CASRQGAKGTGELFF
TRBJ1-1 - TRBD1 TRBV4-1 TGCGCCAGCAGCCAAGAAGGGACAGGTTGTCTGAACACTGAAGCTTTCTTT CASSQEGTGCLNTEAFF
TRBJ2-4 - - TRBV7-2 TGTGCCAGCAGTGGCCAGGGTAGGGGCATTCAGTACTTC CASSGQGRGIQYF
TRBJ1-2 - TRBD1 TRBV5-4 TGTGCCAGCAGCTACAGGGGGCATGGCTACACCTTC CASSYRGHGYTF
TRBJ2-3 - - TRBV27 TGTGCCAGCAGTTTGGGTTTGAGGGATACGCAGTATTTT CASSLGLRDTQYF
TRBJ2-3 - TRBD2 TRBV4-3 TGCGCCAGCAGCCGGACTAGCGGGGTGAAAGATACGCAGTATTTT CASSRTSGVKDTQYF
TRBJ2-3 - TRBD1 TRBV6-6 TGTGCCAGCAGTTACTACACACAGGGGACGGCAGATACGCAGTATTTT CASSYYTQGTADTQYF
TRBJ1-5 few TRBD1 TRBV10-3 TGTGCCGTCAGGGGGACTAATCAGCCCCAGCATTTT CAVRGTNQPQHF
TRBJ2-1 - TRBD2 TRBV5-4 TGTGCCAGCAGCTTGGTATGGGGACTAGGGAATGAGCAGTTCTTC CASSLVWGLGNEQFF
TRBJ2-1 once TRBD1 TRBV7-9 TGTGCCAGCAGCGGGTGGTGGGGACAGGGCTACAATGAGCAGTTCTTC CASSGWWGQGYNEQFF
TRBJ2-7 few - TRBV5-1 TGCGCCAGCAGCTTGGGACAAAACTACGAGCAGTACTTC CASSLGQNYEQYF
TRBJ2-7 once - TRBV11-2 TGTGCCAGCAGCTTAGGACCTGGGGGCACCTACGAGCAGTACTTC CASSLGPGGTYEQYF
TRBJ1-6 - - TRBV19 TGTGCCAGTAGTATAGACAGGGATAATTCACCCCTCCACTTT CASSIDRDNSPLHF
TRBJ2-7 - - TRBV18 TGTGCCAGCTCACCACTCTCGGAGGACGAGCAGTACTTC CASSPLSEDEQYF
TRBJ2-7 - TRBD2 TRBV7-2 TGTGCCAGCAGCCCAAGACTAGCGGGGGAGCAGTACTTC CASSPRLAGEQYF
TRBJ2-5 - - TRBV7-9 TGTGCCAGCAGCGGACGGGGGGCGGAGACCCAGTACTTC CASSGRGAETQYF
TRBJ1-6 - TRBD1 TRBV7-9 TGTGCCAGCAGGCAGGTGGGACAGGGGGCTTCACCCCTCCACTTT CASRQVGQGASPLHF
TRBJ1-1 - - TRBV10-2 TGCGCCAGCAGTGACTCTAAGGGGGACACTGAAGCTTTCTTT CASSDSKGDTEAFF
TRBJ1-1 - - TRBV6-5 TGTGCCAGCAGCGCCGGTTGGGAAGCTTTCTTT CASSAGWEAFF
TRBJ2-3 - - TRBV5-1 TGCGCCAGCAGTACTAGCCCCTCGGGGGCAGATACGCAGTATTTT CASSTSPSGADTQYF
TRBJ1-2 few - TRBV28 TGTGCCAGCAGTCTTCAGGGGCGCGGCTATGGCTACACCTTC CASSLQGRGYGYTF
TRBJ2-7 few TRBD1 TRBV30 TGTGCCTGGAGCCTTATAACAGGGGGCGAGCAGTACTTC CAWSLITGGEQYF
TRBJ2-1 few - TRBV19 TGTGCCAGTAGGCAACCTAGATCTCCTGCCGGGGGGCTCTACAATGAGCAGTTCTTC CASRQPRSPAGGLYNEQFF
TRBJ1-4 few TRBD1 TRBV9 TGTGCCAGCAGCGGACAGGGGGCTGAAAAACTGTTTTTT CASSGQGAEKLFF